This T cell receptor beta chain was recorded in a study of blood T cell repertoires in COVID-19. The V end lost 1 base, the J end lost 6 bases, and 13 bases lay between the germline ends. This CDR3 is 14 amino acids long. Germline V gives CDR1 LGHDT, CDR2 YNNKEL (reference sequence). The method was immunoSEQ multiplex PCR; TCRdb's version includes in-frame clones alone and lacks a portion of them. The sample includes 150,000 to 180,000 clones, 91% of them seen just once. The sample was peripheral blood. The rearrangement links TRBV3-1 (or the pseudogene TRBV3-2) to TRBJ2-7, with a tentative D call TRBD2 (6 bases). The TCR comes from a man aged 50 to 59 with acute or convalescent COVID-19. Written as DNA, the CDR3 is TGTGCCAGCAGCCAAGGCGGGGAGTGGCGCGAGCAGTACTTC. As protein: CASSQGGEWREQYF.